The next 32 T cell receptor beta chains were all read from a single sample in a study of vaccination effects on CD4 cells after COVID-19. The table came from immunoSEQ multiplex PCR; TCRdb's copy has only in-frame clones and leaves some out. This table holds approximately 74,000 clones, approximately 74% found once. Antigens of these TCRs are unknown. Sequencing was preceded by expansion of antigen-specific CD4+ T cells with viral peptide pools in the ViraFEST assay. Having been cultured for roughly 9 days, the cells underwent CD4+ T cell isolation. Among the vaccine recipients, none had a prior SARS-CoV-2 infection, and nucleocapsid antibodies were negative. The specimen comprised CD4+ T cells from PBMCs cultured with HCoV-NL63 spike peptides, sampled before COVID-19 vaccination. These receptors originate from a human donor who received a COVID-19 vaccine.

CDR3 sequence (DNA): TGTGCCAGCAGCCAAACCGGGTCAGGGAGGAACACCGGGGAGCTGTTTTTT. Its protein product is CASSQTGSGRNTGELFF. The V and J genes are TRBV9 and TRBJ2-2; possibly TRBD1 or TRBD2 for D (5 bases each). Trimming cost V 4 bases and J 1 base, with 17 bases left between them. The CDR3 runs to 17 residues. Germline V lookup: CDR1 SGDLS, CDR2 YYNGEE.

There are a few counts of this clone. The J gene is TRBJ1-6, the V gene TRBV9; D uncertain. V lost 0 bases and J 8 bases, leaving 6 bases between the germline ends. Germline lookup yields CDR1 SGDLS and CDR2 YYNGEE. CDR3 length equals 13 residues. The CDR3 bases are TGTGCCAGCAGCGTAGACAGTGATTCACCCCTCCACTTT. Its translation is CASSVDSDSPLHF.

The rearrangement uses TRBV25-1 and TRBJ1-1, with 7 bases that match TRBD1. Germline CDR1 reads MGHDK; CDR2 reads SYGVNS. The CDR3 spans 15 residues. The J segment lost 5 bases and the V segment lost 10 bases, leaving 16 bases of the junction unmatched. In nucleotides, the CDR3 is TGTGCCACTCAAACAGGGGACGTCGTCAAGACTGAAGCTTTCTTT. This translates into CATQTGDVVKTEAFF.

This clone was counted a few times. The chain is built from TRBV21-1 and TRBJ2-7; the table's D call, TRBD2, has no DNA check behind it. TRBV21-1 corresponds to a pseudogene. The CDR3 has 12 amino acids. CDR3 nucleotide sequence: TGTGCCAGCACCCCGACGAGGGACGAGCAGTACGTC. Translating it yields CASTPTRDEQYV.

This chain connects TRBV6-1 to TRBJ1-2; D unresolved. CDR3 length equals 14 residues. The germline gives CDR1 MNHNS, CDR2 SASEGT. Between the trimmed V and J ends, which lost 3 bases and 8 bases, there was a span of 16 bases. CDR3 sequence (DNA): TGTGCCAGCAGTGAGATGACGATGGCGGGGGGCTACACCTTC. Translated, it gives CASSEMTMAGGYTF.

Here the CDR3 DNA reads TGTGCCAGCAGCCTCGGACTAGCGGGGAACACCGGGGAGCTGTTTTTT. Translating gives CASSLGLAGNTGELFF. V usage is TRBV4-2 and J usage is TRBJ2-2; 11 bases line up with TRBD2. This CDR3 is 16 amino acids long. V lost 4 bases, J lost 1 base, and 2 bases stayed unmatched. Germline values: CDR1 LGHNA, CDR2 YNFKEQ.

The J gene is TRBJ2-5, the V gene TRBV2, with TRBD2 matching over 7 bases. The junction had 13 bases not matched to a gene; V was cut back by 6 bases and J by 3 bases. Germline V CDR1 and CDR2: SNHLY, FYNNEI. The CDR3 has 16 residues. In DNA form, the CDR3 reads TGTGCCAGCAGGGCCGGCGGGGGTGGTGGGGAAGAGACCCAGTACTTC. Translated, it gives CASRAGGGGGEETQYF.

In DNA, the CDR3 is TGTGCCAGCAGCGTAAAGCGGGGGGTGGGGGCAGATACGCAGTATTTT. It encodes CASSVKRGVGADTQYF. V usage is TRBV5-4 and J usage is TRBJ2-3, with TRBD2 matching over 9 bases. V shed 4 bases and J 4 bases; nucleotides not matched to a gene: 10. Germline V gives CDR1 SGHNT, CDR2 YYREEE (reference sequence). The CDR3 runs to 16 residues.

The table lists this clone with a few counts. V is TRBV4-1 and J is TRBJ1-4; no definite D call. V was clipped by 0 bases and J by 3 bases, with 11 bases between them. Per the germline V gene, CDR1 is MGHRA and CDR2 is YSYEKL. The CDR3 has 16 residues. The CDR3 loop reads CASSQDPVFPNEKLFF. CDR3 in DNA: TGCGCCAGCAGCCAAGATCCTGTCTTCCCTAATGAAAAACTGTTTTTT.

The chain has TRBV7-8 and TRBJ1-3, with 12 nucleotides matching TRBD1. Per the germline V gene, CDR1 is SGHVS and CDR2 is FQNEAQ. J gave up 6 bases and V 5 bases, and 8 bases lay outside the gene matches. This CDR3 has 16 amino acids. The CDR3 DNA follows: TGTGCCAGCAGCCCTCGGGACAGGGGGCTCGTAAACACCATATATTTT. This encodes CASSPRDRGLVNTIYF.

V and J are TRBV10-3 and TRBJ2-1; TRBD2 agrees at 11 bases. This CDR3 contains 17 residues. Per germline, CDR1 ENHRY and CDR2 SYGVKD. V was pared by 2 bases and J by 7 bases, with 10 bases of the junction left unmatched. In DNA form, the CDR3 reads TGTGCCATCAGTGAGAAAGGGCTAGCGGGGGGCTATAATGAGCAGTTCTTC. It is translated as CAISEKGLAGGYNEQFF.

The V call is TRBV5-1, the J call TRBJ2-7; 7 bases align to TRBD1. The CDR3 runs to 14 residues. Per the germline V gene, CDR1 is SGHRS and CDR2 is YFSETQ. J was trimmed by 1 base and V by 4 bases; bases with no gene match: 5. This CDR3 is CASSQGQFSYEQYV. For the CDR3, the DNA is TGCGCCAGCAGCCAGGGACAGTTTTCCTACGAGCAGTACGTC.

This clone was detected a few times. The genes are TRBV5-1 and TRBJ1-6; D may be TRBD1 (5 bases). CDR3 length: 14 residues. Deletions cut 4 bases from V and 6 bases from J, with 11 bases between. CDR1 is SGHRS and CDR2 is YFSETQ in the germline V gene. CDR3 residues: CASSTMTANSPLHF. DNA of the CDR3: TGCGCCAGCAGCACCATGACAGCTAATTCACCCCTCCACTTT.

The V and J genes are TRBV30 and TRBJ1-4, with D unclear. CDR1 is GTSNPN, CDR2 SVGIG, per germline (reference sequence). This CDR3 spans 12 amino acids. V lost 1 base to trimming and J lost 15 bases, with 15 bases between them. The CDR3, as DNA: TGTGCCTGGAGTGCGACGGGCAATAAATTGTTTTTT. Protein: CAWSATGNKLFF.

This clone was picked up one time. The chain joins TRBV11-2 to TRBJ2-6; no definite D call. CDR1 and CDR2 from the germline V gene are SGHAT and FQNNGV. This CDR3 has 19 residues. V was pared by 7 bases and J by 0 bases, with 22 bases between. The CDR3 DNA follows: TGTGCCAGCATTAGAACAGTCGGGTATGGGGACTCTGGGGCCAACGTCCTGACTTTC. Its translation: CASIRTVGYGDSGANVLTF.

This chain joins TRBV7-9 and TRBJ2-3; D possibly corresponds to TRBD2 (6 bases). V was cut by 5 bases and J by 1 base, with 16 bases left in between. This CDR3 spans 16 amino acids. Germline V gene sequence: CDR1 SEHNR, CDR2 FQNEAQ (reference sequence). This CDR3 reads CASSRWLAPGTDTQYF. The CDR3 DNA reads TGTGCCAGCAGCCGATGGCTAGCGCCTGGCACAGATACGCAGTATTTT.

This chain uses TRBV10-1 with TRBJ2-1; 7 nucleotides line up with TRBD2. Germline V gene lookup returns CDR1 WNHNN and CDR2 SYGVQD (reference sequence). V lost 4 bases and J lost 4; bases outside the gene matches: 7. This CDR3 region has 15 residues. The CDR3 sequence: CASSGTAGLYNEQFF. CDR3 nucleotide sequence: TGCGCCAGCAGTGGAACAGCGGGGCTTTACAATGAGCAGTTCTTC.

The V gene is TRBV25-1, the J gene TRBJ2-7; 8 bases agree with TRBD1. J lost 3 bases, V lost 0 bases, and 7 bases had no gene match. CDR3 size: 16 residues. CDR1 and CDR2 (germline): MGHDK, SYGVNS. The CDR3 here is CASSEYQPGQGYEQYV. Here the CDR3 DNA reads TGTGCCAGCAGTGAATATCAACCAGGACAGGGCTACGAGCAGTACGTC.

This clone was counted once. The chain recombines TRBV19 with TRBJ2-7; D is perhaps TRBD1 or TRBD2 (5 bases each). In germline, CDR1 is LNHDA, CDR2 SQIVND (reference sequence). V was shortened by 7 bases and J by 0 bases, with 13 bases between the two germline ends. This CDR3 comprises 14 residues. The CDR3 loop reads CASNEWDGSYEQYV. Written as DNA, the CDR3 is TGTGCCAGTAATGAATGGGACGGCTCCTACGAGCAGTACGTC.

The chain uses TRBV28 and TRBJ1-1; D may be TRBD1 (5 bases). CDR1 and CDR2 from the germline V gene are MDHEN and SYDVKM. The CDR3 runs to 15 residues. V lost 0 bases to trimming and J lost 1 base, with 9 bases between them. In DNA, the CDR3 is TGTGCCAGCAGTTTATGGGCGGGGGAGAACACTGAAGCTTTCTTT. Translated: CASSLWAGENTEAFF. Variable domain in full (rest from reference TRBV28 and TRBJ1-1): DVKVTQSSRYLVKRTGEKVFLECVQDMDHENMFWYRQDPGLGLRLIYFSYDVKMKEKGDIPEGYSVSREKKERFSLILESASTNQTSMYLCASSLWAGENTEAFFGQGTRLTVV.

The genes are TRBV10-3 and TRBJ2-1, with 8 positions matching TRBD2. In germline, CDR1 is ENHRY, CDR2 SYGVKD. The CDR3 has 14 amino acids. The trim removed 0 bases at V and 10 bases at J, leaving 5 bases unmatched. The CDR3 DNA reads TGTGCCATCAGTGAGTCGACTAGCGTTGAGGAGCAGTTCTTC. Translating gives CAISESTSVEEQFF.

The chain recombines TRBV15 with TRBJ2-5; 10 bases are a match to TRBD1. V shed 5 bases, J shed 4 bases, and the junction held 7 bases outside the gene matches. The CDR3 contains 15 residues. Germline CDR1 and CDR2: LNHNV and YYDKDF (reference sequence). In DNA, the CDR3 is TGTGCCACCAGCCGACAGGGGGCGGAAGGAGAGACCCAGTACTTC. Its protein product is CATSRQGAEGETQYF.

J is TRBJ2-1 and V is TRBV7-8; D not resolved. CDR1 is SGHVS, CDR2 FQNEAQ, per germline. The CDR3 runs 15 residues. V lost 2 bases and J lost 0, with 8 bases in between. The CDR3 sequence is CASSLTSNSYNEQFF. CDR3 coding DNA: TGTGCCAGCAGCTTAACCAGTAACTCCTACAATGAGCAGTTCTTC.

The J gene is TRBJ2-2, the V gene TRBV11-2, with D unclear. Germline-derived CDR1 and CDR2 are SGHAT and FQNNGV. Between the trimmed V and J ends, which lost 6 bases and 6 bases, there was a span of 11 bases. CDR3 size: 13 residues. CDR3 region: CASSLTTAGELFF. The CDR3 bases are TGTGCCAGCAGTCTAACTACCGCCGGGGAGCTGTTTTTT.

The rearrangement links TRBV5-1 to TRBJ1-3, with D perhaps TRBD1 (5 bases). The CDR3 runs to 14 residues. V dropped 3 bases and J dropped 3 bases, with 10 bases sitting between them. From germline, CDR1 is SGHRS and CDR2 YFSETQ. CDR3: CASSSTERGNTIYF. CDR3 DNA sequence: TGCGCCAGCAGCTCGACAGAACGTGGAAACACCATATATTTT. Full variable domain (remainder filled in from reference TRBV5-1 and TRBJ1-3): KAGVTQTPRYLIKTRGQQVTLSCSPISGHRSVSWYQQTPGQGLQFLFEYFSETQRNKGNFPGRFSGRQFSNSRSEMNVSTLELGDSALYLCASSSTERGNTIYFGEGSWLTVV.

V and J are TRBV7-8 and TRBJ2-5, with TRBD2 matching over 9 bases. The CDR3 length is 14 residues. The germline CDR1 and CDR2 sequences are SGHVS and FQNEAQ. Trimming cost V 5 bases and J 5 bases; bases outside gene matches: 6. The CDR3 sequence is CASSAGGPAETQYF. The DNA of the CDR3 is TGTGCCAGCAGCGCGGGGGGGCCCGCGGAGACCCAGTACTTC.

This clone was observed a handful of times. This chain joins TRBV15 and TRBJ1-1; TRBD1 matches 8 bases. This CDR3 has 15 amino acids. The V segment lost 4 bases and the J segment 2 bases; nucleotides outside the gene matches: 6. The V gene's germline CDR1 is LNHNV and CDR2 YYDKDF (reference sequence). CDR3 sequence: CATSTQGQVNTEAFF. DNA for the CDR3: TGTGCCACCAGCACTCAGGGACAGGTAAACACTGAAGCTTTCTTT.

The chain uses TRBV7-3 and TRBJ2-3; 8 nucleotides agree with TRBD2. After removal of 3 bases from V and 4 bases from J, the junction contained 9 bases not matched to a gene. Germline V gene lookup returns CDR1 SGHTA and CDR2 FQGTGA. The CDR3 contains 16 residues. The CDR3 region has the DNA TGTGCCAGCAGCTTGTCAGGGAGCGGGAGCGCAGATACGCAGTATTTT. This codes for CASSLSGSGSADTQYF.

This clone has a single count. The chain carries TRBV7-8 and TRBJ2-3, with D uncertain. This CDR3 region has 14 residues. Germline CDR1 SGHVS, CDR2 FQNEAQ. Trimming left V 8 bases short and J 4 bases short, with 16 bases between. The chain's CDR3 is CASSHSRRADTQYF. DNA of the CDR3: TGTGCCAGCTCTCATTCAAGAAGGGCAGATACGCAGTATTTT. Full variable domain (remainder filled in from reference TRBV7-8 and TRBJ2-3): GAGVSQSPRYKVAKRGQDVALRCDPISGHVSLFWYQQALGQGPEFLTYFQNEAQLDKSGLPSDRFFAERPEGSVSTLKIQRTQQEDSAVYLCASSHSRRADTQYFGPGTRLTVL.

The sample holds a few counts of this clone. The V and J genes are TRBV7-2 and TRBJ2-7; the D is unclear. In germline, CDR1 is SGHTA, CDR2 FQGNSA. V dropped 1 base and J dropped 3 bases, with 10 bases sitting between them. The CDR3 covers 14 residues. DNA for the CDR3: TGTGCCAGCAGCTTAGGCGGCAGCCACTACGAGCAGTACGTC. It specifies CASSLGGSHYEQYV.

A few counts support this clone. The rearrangement uses TRBV20-1 and TRBJ1-2, with 7 bases identical to TRBD1. Germline V gives CDR1 DFQATT, CDR2 SNEGSKA (reference sequence). The J segment lost 6 bases and the V segment lost 4 bases, leaving 11 bases of the junction unmatched. The CDR3 is made up of 14 amino acids. The DNA of the CDR3 is TGCAGTGCTACTGACAGGGCTCATGGGGATGGCTACACCTTC. Encoded protein: CSATDRAHGDGYTF.

The gene calls are TRBV18 and TRBJ1-4; 9 nucleotides match TRBD1. CDR1 is KGHSH and CDR2 is LQKENI in the germline V gene. The V and J ends lost 6 bases and 6 bases, in that order; junction bases with no gene match: 11. This CDR3 contains 16 residues. CDR3 sequence reads: CASSHGAGTGYEKLFF. In nucleotides, the CDR3 is TGTGCCAGCTCGCATGGCGCAGGGACAGGGTATGAAAAACTGTTTTTT. Full variable domain (remainder filled in from reference TRBV18 and TRBJ1-4): NAGVMQNPRHLVRRRGQEARLRCSPMKGHSHVYWYRQLPEEGLKFMVYLQKENIIDESGMPKERFSAEFPKEGPSILRIQQVVRGDSAAYFCASSHGAGTGYEKLFFGSGTQLSVL.